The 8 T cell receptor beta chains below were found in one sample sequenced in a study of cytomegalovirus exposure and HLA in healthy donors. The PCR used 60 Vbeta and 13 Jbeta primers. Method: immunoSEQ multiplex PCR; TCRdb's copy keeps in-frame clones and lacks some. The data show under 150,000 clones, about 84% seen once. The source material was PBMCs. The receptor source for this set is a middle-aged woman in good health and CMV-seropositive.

CDR3 nucleotide sequence: TGCGCCAGGGCAGGACTCCTCTATGGCTACACCTTC. It yields the protein CARAGLLYGYTF. The chain recombines TRBV10-1 with TRBJ1-2; unclear D gene. From germline, CDR1 is WNHNN and CDR2 SYGVQD (reference sequence). V dropped 9 bases and J dropped 4 bases, with 12 bases sitting between them. The CDR3 totals 12 residues.

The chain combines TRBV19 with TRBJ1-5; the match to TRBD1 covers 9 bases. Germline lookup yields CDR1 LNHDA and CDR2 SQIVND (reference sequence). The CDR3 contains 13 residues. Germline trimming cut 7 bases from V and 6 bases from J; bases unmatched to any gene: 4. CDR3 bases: TGTGCCAGTAACGTGGGACAGGGTCAGCCCCAGCATTTT. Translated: CASNVGQGQPQHF.

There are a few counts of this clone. This CDR3 reads CASSPRGGGPNTGELFF. Here the CDR3 DNA reads TGTGCCAGCAGCCCACGGGGGGGCGGGCCGAACACCGGGGAGCTGTTTTTT. This chain links TRBV9 with TRBJ2-2, with 8 bases that match TRBD2. With 4 bases clipped from V and 0 bases from J, the junction kept 8 bases outside the gene matches. The CDR3 has 17 residues. Per germline, CDR1 SGDLS and CDR2 YYNGEE.

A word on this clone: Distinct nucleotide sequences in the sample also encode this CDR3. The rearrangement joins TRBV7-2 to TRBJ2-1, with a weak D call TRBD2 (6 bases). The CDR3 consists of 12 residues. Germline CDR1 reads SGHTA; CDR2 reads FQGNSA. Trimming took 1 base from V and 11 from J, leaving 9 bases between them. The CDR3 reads CASSLVRDKQFF. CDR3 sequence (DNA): TGTGCCAGCAGCTTAGTGCGGGATAAGCAGTTCTTC. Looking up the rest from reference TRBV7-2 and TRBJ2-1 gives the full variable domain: GAGVSQSPSNKVTEKGKDVELRCDPISGHTALYWYRQSLGQGLEFLIYFQGNSAPDKSGLPSDRFSAERTGGSVSTLTIQRTQQEDSAVYLCASSLVRDKQFFGPGTRLTVL.

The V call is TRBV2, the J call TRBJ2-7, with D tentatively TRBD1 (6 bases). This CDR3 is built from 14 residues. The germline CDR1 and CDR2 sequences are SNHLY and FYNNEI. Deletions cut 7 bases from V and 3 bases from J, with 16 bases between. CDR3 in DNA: TGTGCCAGCATTTTTGACAGGACGGGCTACGAGCAGTACTTC. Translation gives CASIFDRTGYEQYF.

CDR3 amino acids: CASSLWSGGTDTQYF. In DNA, the CDR3 is TGTGCCAGCAGTTTATGGTCGGGGGGAACAGATACGCAGTATTTT. This chain uses TRBV28 with TRBJ2-3, with 7 positions matching TRBD2. V shed 0 bases, J shed 3 bases, and the junction held 3 bases outside the gene matches. The CDR3 has 15 residues. Germline V gene sequence: CDR1 MDHEN, CDR2 SYDVKM.

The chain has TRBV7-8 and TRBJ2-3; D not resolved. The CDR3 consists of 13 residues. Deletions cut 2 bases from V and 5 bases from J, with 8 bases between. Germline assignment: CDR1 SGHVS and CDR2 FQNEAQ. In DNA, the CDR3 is TGTGCCAGCAGCTTACTGGTAGTAGATACGCAGTATTTT. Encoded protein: CASSLLVVDTQYF.

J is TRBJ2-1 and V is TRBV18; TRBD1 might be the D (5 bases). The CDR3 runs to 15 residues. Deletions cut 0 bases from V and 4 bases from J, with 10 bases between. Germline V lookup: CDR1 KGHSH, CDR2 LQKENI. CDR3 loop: CASSPPRSGYNEQFF. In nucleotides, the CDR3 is TGTGCCAGCTCACCACCTAGGTCAGGGTACAATGAGCAGTTCTTC.